What follows are 8 T cell receptor beta chains derived from one specimen sequenced in a study of OX40 agonist ivuxolimab in advanced cancers. Only in-frame clones appear in the TCRdb table, and some are missing; sequencing was by immunoSEQ multiplex PCR. Of 75,000 or so clones listed, 84% were seen once; the top ten hold about 8%. The specimen comprised CD4+ or CD8+ T cells sorted from blood, sampled in a trial of the OX40 agonist ivuxolimab. These receptors all stem from an adult with an advanced solid tumor such as melanoma, head and neck, liver or kidney cancer.

The CDR3 DNA sequence: TGTGCCAGCAGCCAAGAGATGACAGGGGGCACTGAAGCTTTCTTT. This encodes CASSQEMTGGTEAFF. The chain is built from TRBV14 and TRBJ1-1; 9 nucleotides align to TRBD1. The CDR3 runs to 15 residues. Germline CDR1 and CDR2: SGHDN and FVKESK. V shed 0 bases, J shed 4 bases, and the junction held 3 bases outside the gene matches.

The genes are TRBV27 and TRBJ2-1, with no clear D. The V gene lost 5 bases and the J gene lost 6 bases, with 8 bases spanning the gap. Germline CDR1 and CDR2: MNHEY and SMNVEV (reference sequence). The CDR3 length is 12 residues. CDR3 sequence reads: CASSATVNEQFF. In nucleotides, the CDR3 is TGTGCCAGCAGTGCCACTGTCAATGAGCAGTTCTTC.

V usage is TRBV7-9 and J usage is TRBJ1-2, with D tentatively TRBD1 (5 bases). The CDR3 extends over 14 amino acids. Germline values: CDR1 SEHNR, CDR2 FQNEAQ (reference sequence). V was pared by 5 bases and J by 0 bases, with 10 bases between. Written as DNA, the CDR3 is TGTGCCAGCAGCCGGGACGGAGCTAACTATGGCTACACCTTC. It specifies CASSRDGANYGYTF.

The sample holds a few counts of this clone. The CDR3 bases are TGTGCCAGCAGCTTTGAGGTTAGAGGGCCGATCGGAACTGAAGCTTTCTTT. Encoded protein: CASSFEVRGPIGTEAFF. The chain couples TRBV5-4 to TRBJ1-1; D remains ambiguous. There are 17 residues in the CDR3. V lost 2 bases to trimming and J lost 5 bases, with 22 bases between them. CDR1 and CDR2 from the germline V gene are SGHNT and YYREEE (reference sequence).

This clone has only one observation. This rearrangement joins TRBV7-2 to TRBJ1-3; no definite D call. The germline V gene encodes CDR1 SGHTA and CDR2 FQGNSA. Trimming took off 2 bases at V and 4 bases at J, with 15 bases between the two ends. The CDR3 is 16 amino acids. The CDR3 loop is CASSLTSLGSGNTIYF. DNA of the CDR3: TGTGCCAGCAGCTTAACTTCTCTGGGGTCAGGAAACACCATATATTTT.

The chain combines TRBV21-1 with TRBJ2-1; the DNA was not used to check the table's D call, TRBD1. TRBV21-1 is termed a pseudogene. The CDR3 extends over 14 amino acids. CDR3 nucleotide sequence: TGTGCCGAGTACAGGGGGCGGAGGCACAATGAGCAGTTCTTC. This codes for CAEYRGRRHNEQFF.

The rearrangement joins TRBV14 to TRBJ1-2; 12 bases are shared with TRBD1. There are 16 residues in the CDR3. Trimming at V came to 4 bases and at J to 5 bases, leaving 8 bases not matched to a gene. Per germline, CDR1 SGHDN and CDR2 FVKESK. The CDR3 spells CASSRGTGGAGYGYTF. As DNA, the CDR3 is TGTGCCAGCAGCCGCGGGACAGGGGGCGCAGGATATGGCTACACCTTC.

The chain is built from TRBV10-3 and TRBJ2-2, with a possible D match to TRBD1 (6 bases). Germline loops: CDR1 ENHRY, CDR2 SYGVKD. The CDR3 sequence is 15 residues long. The V end lost 5 bases, the J end lost 2 bases, and 12 bases lay between the germline ends. The CDR3 DNA is TGTGCCATCAGTCCACAGGGTAGCAACACCGGGGAGCTGTTTTTT. It yields the protein CAISPQGSNTGELFF.